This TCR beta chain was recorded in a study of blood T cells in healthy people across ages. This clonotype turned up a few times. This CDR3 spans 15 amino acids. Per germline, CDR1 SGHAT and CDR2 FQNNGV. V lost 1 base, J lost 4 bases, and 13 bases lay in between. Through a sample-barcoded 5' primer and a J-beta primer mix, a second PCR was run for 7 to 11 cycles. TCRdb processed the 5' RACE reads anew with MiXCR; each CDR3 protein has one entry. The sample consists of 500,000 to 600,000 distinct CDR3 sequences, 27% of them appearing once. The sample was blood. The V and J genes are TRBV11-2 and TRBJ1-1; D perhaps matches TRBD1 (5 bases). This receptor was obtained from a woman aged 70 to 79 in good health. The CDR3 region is CASSLVQGRGTEAFF. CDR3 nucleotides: TGTGCCAGCAGCTTAGTGCAGGGCCGGGGCACTGAAGCTTTCTTT.